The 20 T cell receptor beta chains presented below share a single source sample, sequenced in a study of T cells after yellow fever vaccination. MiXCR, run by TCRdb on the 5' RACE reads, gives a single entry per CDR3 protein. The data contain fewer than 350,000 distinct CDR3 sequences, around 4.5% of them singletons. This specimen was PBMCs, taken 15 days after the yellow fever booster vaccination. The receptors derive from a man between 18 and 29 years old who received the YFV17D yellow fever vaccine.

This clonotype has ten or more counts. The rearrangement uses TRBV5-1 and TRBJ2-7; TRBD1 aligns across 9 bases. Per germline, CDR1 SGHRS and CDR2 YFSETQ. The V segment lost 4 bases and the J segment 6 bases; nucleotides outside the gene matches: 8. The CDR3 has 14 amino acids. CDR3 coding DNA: TGCGCCAGCAGCCCCGGGACAGGGTCAAGCGAGCAGTACTTC. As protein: CASSPGTGSSEQYF.

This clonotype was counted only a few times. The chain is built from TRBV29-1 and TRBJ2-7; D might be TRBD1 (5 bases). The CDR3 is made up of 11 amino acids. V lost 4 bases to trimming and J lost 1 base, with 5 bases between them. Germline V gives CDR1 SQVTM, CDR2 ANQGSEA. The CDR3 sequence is CSVGQSYEQYF. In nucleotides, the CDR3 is TGCAGCGTTGGACAGTCCTACGAGCAGTACTTC.

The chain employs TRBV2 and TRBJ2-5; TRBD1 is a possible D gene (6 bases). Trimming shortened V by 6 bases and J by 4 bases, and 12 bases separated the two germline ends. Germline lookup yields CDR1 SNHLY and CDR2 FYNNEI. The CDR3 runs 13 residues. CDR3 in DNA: TGTGCCAGCAGATTGCAGGGGAGAGAGACCCAGTACTTC. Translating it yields CASRLQGRETQYF.

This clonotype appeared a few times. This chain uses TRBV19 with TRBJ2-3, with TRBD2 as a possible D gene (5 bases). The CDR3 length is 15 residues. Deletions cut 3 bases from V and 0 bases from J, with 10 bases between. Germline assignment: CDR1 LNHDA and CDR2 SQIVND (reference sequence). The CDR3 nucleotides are TGTGCCAGTAGTATTCGGGGTGCTAGCACAGATACGCAGTATTTT. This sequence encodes CASSIRGASTDTQYF.

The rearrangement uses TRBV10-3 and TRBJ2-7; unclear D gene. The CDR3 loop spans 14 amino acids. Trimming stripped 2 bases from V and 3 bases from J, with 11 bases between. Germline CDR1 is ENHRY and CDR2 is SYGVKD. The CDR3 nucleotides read TGTGCCATCAGTGAGAACAACCAGATCTACGAGCAGTACTTC. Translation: CAISENNQIYEQYF.

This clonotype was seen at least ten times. CDR3 sequence reads: CASRNTISEQFF. DNA for the CDR3: TGTGCCAGCAGGAATACGATCTCTGAGCAGTTCTTC. The V call is TRBV6-2 or TRBV6-3, the J call TRBJ2-1, with D uncertain. V was shortened by 6 bases and J by 9 bases, with 12 bases between the two germline ends. The CDR3 contains 12 residues. In germline, CDR1 is MNHEY, CDR2 SVGEGT.

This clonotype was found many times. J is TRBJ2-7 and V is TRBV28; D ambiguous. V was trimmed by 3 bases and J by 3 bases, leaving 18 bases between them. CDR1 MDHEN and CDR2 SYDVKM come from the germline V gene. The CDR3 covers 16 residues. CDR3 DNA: TGTGCCAGCAGTTTTTCGGGTTCTGGACGGTACTACGAGCAGTACGTC. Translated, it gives CASSFSGSGRYYEQYV.

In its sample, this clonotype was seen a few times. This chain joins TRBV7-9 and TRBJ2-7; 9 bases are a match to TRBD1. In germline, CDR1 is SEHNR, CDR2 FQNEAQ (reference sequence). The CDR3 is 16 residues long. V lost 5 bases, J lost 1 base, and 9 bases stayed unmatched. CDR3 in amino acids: CASSPTPGQGSYEQYF. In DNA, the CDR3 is TGTGCCAGCAGCCCGACCCCCGGACAGGGGTCCTACGAGCAGTACTTC.

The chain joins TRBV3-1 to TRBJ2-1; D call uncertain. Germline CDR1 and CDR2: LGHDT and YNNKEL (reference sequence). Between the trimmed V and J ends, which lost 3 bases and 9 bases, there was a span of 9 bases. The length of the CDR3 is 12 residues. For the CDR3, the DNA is TGTGCCAGCAGCCACCGAAGGAGTGAGCAGTTCTTC. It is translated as CASSHRRSEQFF.

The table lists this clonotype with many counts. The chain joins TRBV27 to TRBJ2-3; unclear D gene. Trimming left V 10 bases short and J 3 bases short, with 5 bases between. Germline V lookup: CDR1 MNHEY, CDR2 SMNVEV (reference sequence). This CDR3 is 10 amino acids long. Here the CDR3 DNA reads TGTGCCACGAGGACAGATACGCAGTATTTT. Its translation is CATRTDTQYF.

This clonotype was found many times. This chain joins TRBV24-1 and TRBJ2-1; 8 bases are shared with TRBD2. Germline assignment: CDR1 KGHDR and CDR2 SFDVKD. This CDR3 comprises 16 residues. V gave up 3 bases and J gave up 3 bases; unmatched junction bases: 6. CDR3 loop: CATSDETSAGYNEQFF. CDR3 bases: TGTGCCACCAGTGATGAGACTAGCGCGGGCTACAATGAGCAGTTCTTC.

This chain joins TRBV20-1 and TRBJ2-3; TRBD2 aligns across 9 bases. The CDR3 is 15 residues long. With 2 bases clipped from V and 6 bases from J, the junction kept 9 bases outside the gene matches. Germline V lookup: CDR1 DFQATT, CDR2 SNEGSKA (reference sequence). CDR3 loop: CSARPRRGGRDTQYF. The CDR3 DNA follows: TGCAGTGCTAGACCTCGGCGGGGGGGCCGCGATACGCAGTATTTT.

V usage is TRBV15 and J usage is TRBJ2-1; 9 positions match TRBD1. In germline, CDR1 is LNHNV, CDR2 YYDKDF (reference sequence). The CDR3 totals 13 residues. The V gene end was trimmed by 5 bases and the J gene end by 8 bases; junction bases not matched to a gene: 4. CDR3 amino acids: CATSRTGVDEQFF. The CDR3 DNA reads TGTGCCACCAGCCGGACAGGGGTCGATGAGCAGTTCTTC.

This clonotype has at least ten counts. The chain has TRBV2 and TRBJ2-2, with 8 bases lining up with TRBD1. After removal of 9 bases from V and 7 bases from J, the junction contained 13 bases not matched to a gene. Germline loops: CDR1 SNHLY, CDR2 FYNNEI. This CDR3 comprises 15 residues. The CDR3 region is CASSRQGPRVGELFF. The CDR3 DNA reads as TGTGCCAGTTCGCGACAGGGGCCAAGGGTCGGGGAGCTGTTTTTT.

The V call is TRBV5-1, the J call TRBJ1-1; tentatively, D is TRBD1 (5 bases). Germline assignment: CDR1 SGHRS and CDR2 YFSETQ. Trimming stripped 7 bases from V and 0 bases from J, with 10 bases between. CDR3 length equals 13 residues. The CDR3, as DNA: TGCGCCAGCTGGGCGGGACTGAACACTGAAGCTTTCTTT. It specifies CASWAGLNTEAFF.

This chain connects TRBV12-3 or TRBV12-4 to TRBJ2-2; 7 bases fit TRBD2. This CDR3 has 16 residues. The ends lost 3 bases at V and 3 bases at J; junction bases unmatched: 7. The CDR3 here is CASSFRGSGDTGELFF. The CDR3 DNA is TGTGCCAGCAGTTTTAGGGGAAGCGGGGACACCGGGGAGCTGTTTTTT.

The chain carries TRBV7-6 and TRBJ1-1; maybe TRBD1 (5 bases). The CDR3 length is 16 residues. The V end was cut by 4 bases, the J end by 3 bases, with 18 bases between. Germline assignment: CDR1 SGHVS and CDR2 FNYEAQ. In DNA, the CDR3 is TGTGCCAGCAGCTCAGGGTTAGGGGCGACGGACACTGAAGCTTTCTTT. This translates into CASSSGLGATDTEAFF.

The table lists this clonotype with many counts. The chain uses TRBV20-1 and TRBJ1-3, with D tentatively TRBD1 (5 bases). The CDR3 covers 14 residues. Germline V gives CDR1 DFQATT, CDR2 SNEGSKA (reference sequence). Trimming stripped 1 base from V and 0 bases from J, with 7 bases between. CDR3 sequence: CSARVQDSGNTIYF. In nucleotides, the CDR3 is TGCAGTGCTAGAGTACAGGACTCTGGAAACACCATATATTTT.

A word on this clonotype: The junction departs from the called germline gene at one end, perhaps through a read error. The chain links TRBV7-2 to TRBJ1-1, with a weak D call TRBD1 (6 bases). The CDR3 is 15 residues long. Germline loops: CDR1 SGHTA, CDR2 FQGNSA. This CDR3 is CASSLVRGARTEVFF. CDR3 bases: TGTGCCAGCAGCTTAGTTCGGGGGGCACGGACTGAAGTTTTCTTT.

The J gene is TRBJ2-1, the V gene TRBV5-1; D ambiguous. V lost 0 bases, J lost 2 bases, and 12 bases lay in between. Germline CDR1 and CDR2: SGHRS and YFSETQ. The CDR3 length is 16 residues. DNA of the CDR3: TGCGCCAGCAGCTTGGCCCCCGTTAACACCTACAATGAGCAGTTCTTC. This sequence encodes CASSLAPVNTYNEQFF.